This TCR beta chain was observed in a study of spatial heterogeneity in lung cancer (dated by TCRdb to the late 2010s). For the study in its entirety: Samples were obtained from roughly 72 patients with early-stage, untreated non-small cell lung cancer from the lung TRACERx cohort. Nonsynonymous mutation counts, determined by whole-exome sequencing of tumor tissue, were related to TCR repertoire features. At surgery, over 200 tumor regions, some 61 matched nontumor lung samples and 56 PBMC samples were TCR-sequenced for both alpha and beta chains. Follow-up PBMC samples were sequenced whenever available, and the median time to follow-up was around two years after resection. More beta-chain than alpha-chain transcripts were consistently detected, likely reflecting higher beta-chain transcript abundance. The study quantitatively compared TCR alpha and beta repertoires across multiple tumor regions, matched nontumor lung and blood in non-small cell lung cancer. In the raw uncorrected reads, each unique combination of TCR and UMI appeared more than ten times on average.

For CDR1 and CDR2, the germline V gene lists SQVTM and ANQGSEA. The CDR3, cysteine through phenylalanine, is 11 amino acids long. Only the CDR3 region is kept as DNA, spanning 33 bases read in frame from base 1. This clonotype appeared many times. This receptor's antigen is unknown. The junction and the germline gene differ at one end; a read error may be behind it. The library was obtained by 5' RACE. The reads were generated on a NextSeq 500. In the TCR library protocol, a unique molecular identifier was attached to each TCR cDNA molecule so that PCR and sequencing errors could be corrected. Turning to the authors' computational methods: TCR identification, UMI-based error correction and CDR3 extraction were all carried out with Decombinator tools. Expanded TCRs were defined as those above a frequency of 2 per 1,000, corresponding to the top 1% of the tumor frequency distribution. Each repertoire was subsampled 100 times to 5,000 TCRs, after which Renyi diversity was computed with the R vegan package. CDR3 similarity networks were built from amino acid triplet string-kernel similarity, with CDR3s being connected when pairwise similarity was above 0.82. TCRdb reworked the public reads: Q25 trimming with fastp, MiXCR clone assembly, productive beta chains retained. Each CDR3 protein gets just one entry, which takes the most common genes and DNA from the rows behind it. These V and J calls rely on TCRdb rather than the paper's analysis. In all, the sample holds under 30,000 distinct CDR3 sequences, and 4.5% to 7.5% of those were seen once. The ten largest clones add up to around 23% of the sample.

The time point label for this specimen denotes: blood at routine non-recurrence follow-up after resection. Whole RNA extracted from tumor and nontumor lung tissue, or from cryopreserved PBMC samples, was used for TCR sequencing without cell sorting. Only patients with enough RNA available from two or more tumor regions were chosen for TCR sequencing. Broader findings and caveats from the paper: Only approximately 15 patients were included in the comparisons of baseline and follow-up blood repertoires. Additional single-cell paired TCR alpha and beta sequencing was considered necessary to confirm, at a functional level, the hypothesis that regional TCRs recognize regional mutations. Ubiquitous expanded tumor TCRs showed up in blood more often at tumor resection than at routine follow-up.

The chain is encoded by TRBV29-1 joined to TRBJ2-1, with no D gene named confidently. Sample: PBMCs, taken at follow-up. The clonotype originates from a male donor with early-stage non-small cell lung cancer. Read as DNA, the sequence is TGCAGCGTTGACAACTACTATGAGCAGTTCTTC. It encodes CSVDNYYEQFF.